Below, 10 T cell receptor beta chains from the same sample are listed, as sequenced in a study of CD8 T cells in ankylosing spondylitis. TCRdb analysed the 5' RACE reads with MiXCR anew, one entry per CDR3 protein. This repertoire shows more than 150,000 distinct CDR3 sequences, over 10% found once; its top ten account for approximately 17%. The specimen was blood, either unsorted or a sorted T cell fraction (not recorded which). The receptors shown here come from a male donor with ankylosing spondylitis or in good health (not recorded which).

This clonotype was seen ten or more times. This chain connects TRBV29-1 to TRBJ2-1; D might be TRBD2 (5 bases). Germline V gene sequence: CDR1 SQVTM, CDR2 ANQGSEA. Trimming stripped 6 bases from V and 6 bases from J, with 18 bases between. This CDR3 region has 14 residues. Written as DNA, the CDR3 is TGCAGCGTGGAATCCAGGATCGCGGGCAATGAGCAGTTCTTC. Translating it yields CSVESRIAGNEQFF.

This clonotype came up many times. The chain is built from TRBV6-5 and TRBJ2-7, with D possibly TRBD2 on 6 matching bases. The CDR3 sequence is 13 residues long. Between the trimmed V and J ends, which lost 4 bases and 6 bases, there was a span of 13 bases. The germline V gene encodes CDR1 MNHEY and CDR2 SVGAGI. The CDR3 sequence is CASSWTRTTEQYF. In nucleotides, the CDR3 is TGTGCCAGCAGTTGGACGCGGACTACCGAGCAGTACTTC.

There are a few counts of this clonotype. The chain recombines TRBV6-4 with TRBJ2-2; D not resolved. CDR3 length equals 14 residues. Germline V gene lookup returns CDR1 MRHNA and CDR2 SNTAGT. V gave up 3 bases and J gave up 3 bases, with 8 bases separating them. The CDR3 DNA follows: TGTGCCAGCAGTGAGGGAACCCACACCGGGGAGCTGTTTTTT. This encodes CASSEGTHTGELFF.

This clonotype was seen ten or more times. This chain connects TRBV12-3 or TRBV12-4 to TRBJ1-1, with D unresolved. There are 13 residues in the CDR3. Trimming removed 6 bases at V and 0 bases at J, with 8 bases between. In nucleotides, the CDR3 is TGTGCCAGCAGGGCCTTCATGAACACTGAAGCTTTCTTT. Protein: CASRAFMNTEAFF.

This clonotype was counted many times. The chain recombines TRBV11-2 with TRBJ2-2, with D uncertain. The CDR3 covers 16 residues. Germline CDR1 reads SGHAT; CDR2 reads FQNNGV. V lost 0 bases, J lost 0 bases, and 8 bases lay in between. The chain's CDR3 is CASSLEVPSNTGELFF. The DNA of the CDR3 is TGTGCCAGCAGCTTAGAGGTTCCTTCGAACACCGGGGAGCTGTTTTTT. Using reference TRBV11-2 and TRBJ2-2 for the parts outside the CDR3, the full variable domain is EAGVAQSPRYKIIEKRQSVAFWCNPISGHATLYWYQQILGQGPKLLIQFQNNGVVDDSQLPKDRFSAERLKGVDSTLKIQPAKLEDSAVYLCASSLEVPSNTGELFFGEGSRLTVL.

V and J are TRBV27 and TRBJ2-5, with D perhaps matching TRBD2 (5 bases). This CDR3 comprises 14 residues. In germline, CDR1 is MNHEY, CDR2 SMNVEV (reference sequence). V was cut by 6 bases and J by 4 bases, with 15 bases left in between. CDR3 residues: CASSWTVGRETQYF. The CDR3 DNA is TGTGCCAGCAGCTGGACGGTGGGGAGAGAGACCCAGTACTTC.

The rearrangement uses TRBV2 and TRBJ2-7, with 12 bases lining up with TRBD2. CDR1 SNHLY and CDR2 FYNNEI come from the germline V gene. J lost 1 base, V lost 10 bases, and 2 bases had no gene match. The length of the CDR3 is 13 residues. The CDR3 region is CATLAGGSYEQYF. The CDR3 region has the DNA TGTGCCACACTAGCGGGGGGATCCTACGAGCAGTACTTC.

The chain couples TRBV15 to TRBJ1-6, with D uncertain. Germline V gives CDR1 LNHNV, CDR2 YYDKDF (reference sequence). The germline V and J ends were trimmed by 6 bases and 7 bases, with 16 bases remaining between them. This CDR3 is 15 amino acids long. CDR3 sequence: CATRDDRGRNSPLHF. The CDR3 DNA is TGTGCCACCAGGGACGACCGAGGGAGGAATTCACCCCTCCACTTT.

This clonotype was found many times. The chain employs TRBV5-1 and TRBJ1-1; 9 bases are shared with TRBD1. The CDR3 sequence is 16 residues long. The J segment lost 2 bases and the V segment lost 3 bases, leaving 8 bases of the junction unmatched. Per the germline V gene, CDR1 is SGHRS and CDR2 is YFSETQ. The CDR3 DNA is TGCGCCAGCAGCTGGACAGGGGACACCACCAACACTGAAGCTTTCTTT. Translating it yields CASSWTGDTTNTEAFF.

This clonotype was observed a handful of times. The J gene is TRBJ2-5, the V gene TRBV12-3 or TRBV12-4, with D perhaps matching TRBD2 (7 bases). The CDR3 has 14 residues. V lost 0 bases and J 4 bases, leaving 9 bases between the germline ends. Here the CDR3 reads CASSLAGGRETQYF. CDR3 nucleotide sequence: TGTGCCAGCAGTTTAGCGGGGGGGCGAGAGACCCAGTACTTC.